This entry lists 18 T cell receptor beta chains sequenced from one sample in a study of blood T cell repertoires in COVID-19. The table came from immunoSEQ multiplex PCR; TCRdb's copy has only in-frame clones and leaves some out. The repertoire holds about 140,000 clones, with roughly nine tenths as singletons. Sample: peripheral blood. The origin of the receptors is a human donor with COVID-19, enrolled during active disease. The donor label of this sample is uncertain.

The chain recombines TRBV30 with TRBJ1-4, with 9 bases that match TRBD1. The CDR3 consists of 17 residues. The V gene end was trimmed by 5 bases and the J gene end by 7 bases; junction bases not matched to a gene: 17. Germline V gene sequence: CDR1 GTSNPN, CDR2 SVGIG (reference sequence). The CDR3: CAWRATGPGQGLEKLFF. The CDR3 bases are TGTGCCTGGCGCGCAACAGGCCCGGGACAGGGACTTGAAAAACTGTTTTTT.

The chain couples TRBV12-2 to TRBJ1-2. TRBV12-2 corresponds to a pseudogene. The CDR3 length is 16 residues. The CDR3 DNA sequence: TGTGCAAGTCGCTTAAGGGAGAGAGGATCTGGGAACCACTACACCTTC. It specifies CASRLRERGSGNHYTF.

J is TRBJ2-7 and V is TRBV2; 11 bases are a match to TRBD1. The ends lost 6 bases at V and 3 bases at J; junction bases unmatched: 7. Germline V CDR1 and CDR2: SNHLY, FYNNEI. The CDR3 totals 15 residues. The CDR3 spells CASSAGTGGGYEQYF. CDR3 bases: TGTGCCAGCAGCGCGGGGACAGGGGGGGGCTACGAGCAGTACTTC.

This chain uses TRBV10-3 with TRBJ1-2; D remains unclear. The germline V and J ends were trimmed by 10 bases and 3 bases, with 12 bases remaining between them. CDR3 length: 12 amino acids. In germline, CDR1 is ENHRY, CDR2 SYGVKD. The CDR3 sequence: CATTAVDYGYTF. CDR3 in DNA: TGTGCCACCACGGCGGTGGACTATGGCTACACCTTC.

This clone was detected only a few times. The chain has TRBV27 and TRBJ2-7; TRBD1 is a possible D gene (6 bases). The CDR3 extends over 13 amino acids. Germline lookup yields CDR1 MNHEY and CDR2 SMNVEV (reference sequence). Trimming pared 10 bases from V and 10 bases from J, leaving 23 bases between. The CDR3 DNA follows: TGTGCCACCAGGGGCTCGAGTAGGGGGTCACAGTACTTC. Encoded protein: CATRGSSRGSQYF.

This clone was observed a handful of times. The V call is TRBV9, the J call TRBJ2-2; 7 positions agree with TRBD1. Germline V CDR1 and CDR2: SGDLS, YYNGEE. There are 18 residues in the CDR3. The V segment lost 4 bases and the J segment 0 bases; nucleotides outside the gene matches: 12. CDR3 residues: CASSPKTGARANTGELFF. CDR3 coding DNA: TGTGCCAGCAGCCCGAAAACAGGGGCGAGGGCGAACACCGGGGAGCTGTTTTTT.

V gene TRBV29-1 combines with J gene TRBJ1-1; 12 bases fit TRBD1. Germline assignment: CDR1 SQVTM and CDR2 ANQGSEA. The CDR3 is made up of 15 amino acids. Trimming at V came to 4 bases and at J to 10 bases, leaving 13 bases not matched to a gene. CDR3 nucleotides: TGCAGCGTTGGAGGGACAGGGGGCGCGGGGATGGGAGCTTTCTTT. Its protein is CSVGGTGGAGMGAFF. Full variable domain (outside the CDR3, taken from reference TRBV29-1 and TRBJ1-1): SAVISQKPSRDICQRGTSLTIQCQVDSQVTMMFWYRQQPGQSLTLIATANQGSEATYESGFVIDKFPISRPNLTFSTLTVSNMSPEDSSIYLCSVGGTGGAGMGAFFGQGTRLTVV.

The chain couples TRBV5-5 to TRBJ1-1, with D maybe TRBD1 (6 bases). The CDR3 is made up of 17 amino acids. Between the trimmed V and J ends, which lost 0 bases and 1 base, there was a span of 16 bases. Germline V gene sequence: CDR1 SGHKS, CDR2 YYEKEE (reference sequence). The CDR3 nucleotides are TGTGCCAGCAGCTTGGTGGGCAGGGGAAGGAAGAACACTGAAGCTTTCTTT. Protein product: CASSLVGRGRKNTEAFF.

V gene TRBV6-6 combines with J gene TRBJ2-7; 8 bases map to TRBD1. The CDR3 length is 16 residues. V trimming: 0 bases; J trimming: 7 bases; junction bases outside the gene matches: 11. Germline lookup yields CDR1 MNHNY and CDR2 SVGAGI (reference sequence). The CDR3 here is CASSYSRQGAPREQYF. DNA for the CDR3: TGTGCCAGCAGTTACTCAAGGCAGGGGGCGCCCCGGGAGCAGTACTTC.

The chain is built from TRBV2 and TRBJ2-2, with D unresolved. Germline V gives CDR1 SNHLY, CDR2 FYNNEI. The length of the CDR3 is 16 residues. V lost 2 bases and J lost 4, with 14 bases in between. The CDR3 sequence is CASSESVWAFTGELFF. DNA of the CDR3: TGTGCCAGCAGTGAATCAGTGTGGGCTTTCACCGGGGAGCTGTTTTTT.

The V and J genes are TRBV11-2 and TRBJ2-2, with 9 bases lining up with TRBD1. The ends lost 5 bases at V and 5 bases at J; junction bases unmatched: 6. Germline loops: CDR1 SGHAT, CDR2 FQNNGV. The CDR3 extends over 15 amino acids. This CDR3 reads CASSHGQGWTGELFF. Written as DNA, the CDR3 is TGTGCCAGCAGCCACGGACAGGGGTGGACCGGGGAGCTGTTTTTT.

The chain is built from TRBV5-1 and TRBJ1-2; D unresolved. V was cut by 0 bases and J by 7 bases, with 10 bases left in between. The CDR3 is made up of 13 amino acids. In germline, CDR1 is SGHRS, CDR2 YFSETQ. For the CDR3, the DNA is TGCGCCAGCAGCTTGGCCCAGGCACTTGGCTACACCTTC. This sequence encodes CASSLAQALGYTF. The whole variable domain, remainder taken from reference TRBV5-1 and TRBJ1-2, is KAGVTQTPRYLIKTRGQQVTLSCSPISGHRSVSWYQQTPGQGLQFLFEYFSETQRNKGNFPGRFSGRQFSNSRSEMNVSTLELGDSALYLCASSLAQALGYTFGSGTRLTVV.

In its sample, this clone was seen a few times. The chain combines TRBV29-1 with TRBJ1-1; tentative D call: TRBD1 (6 bases). Germline CDR1 reads SQVTM; CDR2 reads ANQGSEA. The CDR3 loop spans 15 amino acids. V was cut by 1 base and J by 1 base, with 13 bases left in between. The CDR3 nucleotides are TGCAGCGTTGAAGGGAGGTCACAGGGGAACACTGAAGCTTTCTTT. The encoded protein is CSVEGRSQGNTEAFF.

The chain has TRBV19 and TRBJ1-6, with 7 bases that match TRBD1. This CDR3 contains 14 residues. J gave up 8 bases and V 3 bases, and 4 bases lay outside the gene matches. Per germline, CDR1 LNHDA and CDR2 SQIVND (reference sequence). DNA of the CDR3: TGTGCCAGTAGTATCGGGACAGAGGATTCACCCCTCCACTTT. As protein: CASSIGTEDSPLHF.

V is TRBV3-1 (or the pseudogene TRBV3-2) and J is TRBJ1-2; D unresolved. The CDR3 is 13 amino acids. Trimming stripped 4 bases from V and 8 bases from J, with 14 bases between. Germline CDR1 and CDR2: LGHDT and YNNKEL (reference sequence). CDR3 sequence reads: CASSPGRGGGYTF. For the CDR3, the DNA is TGTGCCAGCAGCCCCGGCCGGGGTGGCGGCTACACCTTC.

The J gene is TRBJ1-6, the V gene TRBV28; 10 nucleotides line up with TRBD1. CDR3 length: 16 residues. Germline V lookup: CDR1 MDHEN, CDR2 SYDVKM. The V gene end was trimmed by 10 bases and the J gene end by 16 bases; junction bases not matched to a gene: 22. In nucleotides, the CDR3 is TGTGCCACCCAGCACTTCGGACAGGGGGAGACCATCGGTCTCCACTTT. Translating gives CATQHFGQGETIGLHF. The whole variable domain, remainder taken from reference TRBV28 and TRBJ1-6, is DVKVTQSSRYLVKRTGEKVFLECVQDMDHENMFWYRQDPGLGLRLIYFSYDVKMKEKGDIPEGYSVSREKKERFSLILESASTNQTSMYLCATQHFGQGETIGLHFGNGTRLTVT.

This chain joins TRBV25-1 and TRBJ2-1; 9 bases agree with TRBD1. With 6 bases clipped from V and 3 bases from J, the junction kept 3 bases outside the gene matches. In germline, CDR1 is MGHDK, CDR2 SYGVNS. The CDR3 is 14 amino acids. The CDR3 DNA follows: TGTGCCAGCAGCCGGGACAGGGACTACAATGAGCAGTTCTTC. Translated: CASSRDRDYNEQFF.

This rearrangement joins TRBV4-2 to TRBJ2-2; 13 positions agree with TRBD2. This CDR3 comprises 17 residues. Losses at the gene ends were 3 bases for V and 5 bases for J; bases not matched to a gene: 6. Germline CDR1 and CDR2: LGHNA and YNFKEQ. CDR3 nucleotides: TGTGCCAGCAGCCACGGACTAGCGGGAGTTTGGACCGGGGAGCTGTTTTTT. Its protein is CASSHGLAGVWTGELFF.